The 12 T cell receptor beta chains given below trace back to one sample, sequenced in a study of siplizumab effects on memory and regulatory T cells. Measured with immunoSEQ multiplex PCR; TCRdb has only the in-frame clones, and not every one. The sample contains fewer than 130,000 clones, 92% of which appear only once. Sequencing used CD4+ T cells sorted from blood. Source of these receptors: a human donor in good health.

This clone was observed a handful of times. The chain combines TRBV5-1 with TRBJ2-7; D possibly matches TRBD1 or TRBD2 (5 bases each). This CDR3 spans 15 amino acids. Trimming took off 1 base at V and 2 bases at J, with 13 bases between the two ends. The germline CDR1 and CDR2 sequences are SGHRS and YFSETQ. The CDR3 nucleotides are TGCGCCAGCAGCTTGACCGGGACCCAGACCTACGAGCAGTACTTC. It yields the protein CASSLTGTQTYEQYF.

This clone turned up a few times. The chain combines TRBV27 with TRBJ2-7, with D perhaps TRBD1 (6 bases). The CDR3 is 14 amino acids. The V end lost 7 bases, the J end lost 0 bases, and 13 bases lay between the germline ends. Germline V gene sequence: CDR1 MNHEY, CDR2 SMNVEV (reference sequence). CDR3 nucleotide sequence: TGTGCCAGCACAGCTTGGGGGCTCTCCTACGAGCAGTACTTC. As protein: CASTAWGLSYEQYF.

The chain recombines TRBV2 with TRBJ1-1; D is ambiguous. Germline CDR1 SNHLY, CDR2 FYNNEI. V lost 4 bases to trimming and J lost 6 bases, with 3 bases between them. The CDR3 has 10 residues. The DNA for the CDR3 is TGTGCCAGCAGTGGTTCTGAAGCTTTCTTT. Protein: CASSGSEAFF.

J is TRBJ2-2 and V is TRBV7-8; 11 bases are shared with TRBD2. The J segment lost 3 bases and the V segment lost 2 bases, leaving 11 bases of the junction unmatched. Germline lookup yields CDR1 SGHVS and CDR2 FQNEAQ. This CDR3 is built from 19 residues. Here the CDR3 reads CASSLRGLAETSDTGELFF. The CDR3 DNA reads as TGTGCCAGCAGCTTAAGGGGACTAGCGGAAACGTCGGACACCGGGGAGCTGTTTTTT.

The chain joins TRBV30 to TRBJ1-2, with 7 bases identical to TRBD1. The CDR3 has 11 residues. Trimming took 5 bases from V and 3 from J; bases not matched to a gene: 0. Germline values: CDR1 GTSNPN, CDR2 SVGIG (reference sequence). CDR3 sequence reads: CAWDRDYGYTF. In nucleotides, the CDR3 is TGTGCCTGGGACAGGGACTATGGCTACACCTTC.

The chain uses TRBV30 and TRBJ2-2, with unresolved D. This CDR3 contains 14 residues. CDR1 is GTSNPN and CDR2 is SVGIG in the germline V gene (reference sequence). Trimming pared 1 base from V and 4 bases from J, leaving 10 bases between. The DNA of the CDR3 is TGTGCCTGGAGTGCGGTCTTTTCCACCGGGGAGCTGTTTTTT. This codes for CAWSAVFSTGELFF.

The gene calls are TRBV6-1 and TRBJ1-1; unclear D gene. The germline CDR1 and CDR2 sequences are MNHNS and SASEGT. Trimming took off 7 bases at V and 3 bases at J, with 12 bases between the two ends. The length of the CDR3 is 13 residues. CDR3 sequence (DNA): TGTGCCAGCACCATGGGCGGGTACACTGAAGCTTTCTTT. Its translation is CASTMGGYTEAFF.

The sample holds a few counts of this clone. The gene calls are TRBV7-3 and TRBJ1-1; 7 bases are shared with TRBD1. The V gene's germline CDR1 is SGHTA and CDR2 FQGTGA. CDR3 length equals 15 residues. V lost 5 bases, J lost 3 bases, and 9 bases stayed unmatched. CDR3 coding DNA: TGTGCCAGCAGCCCCTCCGGGACAGTAGACACTGAAGCTTTCTTT. Protein product: CASSPSGTVDTEAFF.

This sequence joins TRBV5-6 and TRBJ1-3, with TRBD1 matching 9 bases. There are 15 residues in the CDR3. V lost 3 bases, J lost 2 bases, and 3 bases stayed unmatched. Germline CDR1 reads SGHDT; CDR2 reads YYEEEE. In nucleotides, the CDR3 is TGTGCCAGCAGCTCGCGGGACAGGGCTGGAAACACCATATATTTT. Amino acids: CASSSRDRAGNTIYF.

The J gene is TRBJ2-4, the V gene TRBV13; weak D call: TRBD2 (6 bases). Trimming took off 6 bases at V and 1 base at J, with 19 bases between the two ends. CDR1 and CDR2 from the germline V gene are PRHDT and FYEKMQ (reference sequence). This CDR3 has 17 amino acids. The CDR3 sequence: CASRNVRAGTAKNIQYF. In DNA, the CDR3 is TGTGCCAGCAGAAACGTCAGGGCGGGAACGGCCAAAAACATTCAGTACTTC. Variable domain in full (rest from reference TRBV13 and TRBJ2-4): AAGVIQSPRHLIKEKRETATLKCYPIPRHDTVYWYQQGPGQDPQFLISFYEKMQSDKGSIPDRFSAQQFSDYHSELNMSSLELGDSALYFCASRNVRAGTAKNIQYFGAGTRLSVL.

This chain links TRBV6-1 with TRBJ1-4; TRBD1 is a possible D gene (5 bases). Germline loops: CDR1 MNHNS, CDR2 SASEGT. The CDR3 runs 15 residues. Trimming shortened V by 10 bases and J by 1 base, and 16 bases separated the two germline ends. CDR3 sequence: CATQDGGLTNEKLFF. The CDR3 DNA sequence: TGTGCCACCCAGGACGGGGGGTTAACTAATGAAAAACTGTTTTTT.

V usage is TRBV4-1 and J usage is TRBJ2-5; D could derive from TRBD1 or TRBD2 (7 bases each). The CDR3 is 16 residues long. V shed 0 bases and J shed 5 bases, with 16 bases lying between them. Germline CDR1 and CDR2: MGHRA and YSYEKL. CDR3 protein: CASSQEGPGGVETQYF. The CDR3 DNA reads as TGCGCCAGCAGCCAAGAAGGTCCAGGGGGGGTGGAGACCCAGTACTTC.